Shown below are 18 T cell receptor beta chains from a single sample sequenced in a study of T cell repertoires in cytomegalovirus infection. TCRdb itself ran the reads through MiXCR, one entry per CDR3 protein. Of hundreds of thousands of distinct CDR3 sequences listed, 17% are singletons. Material for sequencing was PBMCs. The receptors shown here come from a human donor in good health (CMV status not recorded). Some clones in this sample may be carry-over from other donors' samples.

Ten or more counts support this clonotype. CDR3 protein: CASSFRRRLNEQFF. For the CDR3, the DNA is TGTGCCAGCAGCTTTCGCAGGCGGCTCAATGAGCAGTTCTTC. The V call is TRBV7-2, the J call TRBJ2-1, with D uncertain. There are 14 residues in the CDR3. The germline CDR1 and CDR2 sequences are SGHTA and FQGNSA. Trimming cost V 3 bases and J 6 bases, with 12 bases left between them.

This clonotype showed up just a few times. This sequence joins TRBV3-1 and TRBJ2-5; 8 positions match TRBD2. V shed 1 base, J shed 0 bases, and the junction held 7 bases outside the gene matches. Germline lookup yields CDR1 LGHDT and CDR2 YNNKEL (reference sequence). This CDR3 is 17 amino acids long. The CDR3 DNA follows: TGTGCCAGCAGCCAAGGAAGGACTAGCCTGTACCAAGAGACCCAGTACTTC. Amino acids: CASSQGRTSLYQETQYF.

This clonotype turned up a few times. The chain uses TRBV28 and TRBJ1-2; D gene uncertain. The CDR3 consists of 20 residues. From germline, CDR1 is MDHEN and CDR2 SYDVKM. Trimming took off 3 bases at V and 0 bases at J, with 26 bases between the two ends. The CDR3 protein is CASSFKRTLLSSLANYGYTF. In DNA form, the CDR3 reads TGTGCCAGCAGTTTCAAAAGGACGCTACTCTCCTCGTTAGCTAACTATGGCTACACCTTC.

This chain joins TRBV28 and TRBJ2-1; D ambiguous. The CDR3 contains 14 residues. V lost 6 bases to trimming and J lost 2 bases, with 11 bases between them. Germline CDR1 reads MDHEN; CDR2 reads SYDVKM. This CDR3 reads CASSTAQTYNEQFF. In DNA form, the CDR3 reads TGTGCCAGCAGCACGGCGCAGACCTACAATGAGCAGTTCTTC.

At least ten counts were recorded for this clonotype. The V and J genes are TRBV7-8 and TRBJ2-3; D remains unclear. The germline V and J ends were trimmed by 5 bases and 3 bases, with 12 bases remaining between them. Germline CDR1 and CDR2: SGHVS and FQNEAQ. The CDR3 has 14 amino acids. The CDR3 sequence is CASSQSIGTDTQYF. CDR3 in DNA: TGTGCCAGCAGCCAGTCAATAGGAACAGATACGCAGTATTTT.

The chain recombines TRBV2 with TRBJ1-5; TRBD1 might be the D (5 bases). Trimming cost V 2 bases and J 4 bases, with 12 bases left between them. The CDR3 sequence is 15 residues long. Germline lookup yields CDR1 SNHLY and CDR2 FYNNEI. This chain's CDR3 is CASSELRQKNQPQHF. For the CDR3, the DNA is TGTGCCAGCAGTGAATTACGACAGAAAAATCAGCCCCAGCATTTT. Based on the CDR3 plus reference TRBV2 and TRBJ1-5, the full variable domain is EPEVTQTPSHQVTQMGQEVILRCVPISNHLYFYWYRQILGQKVEFLVSFYNNEISEKSEIFDDQFSVERPDGSNFTLKIRSTKLEDSAMYFCASSELRQKNQPQHFGDGTRLSIL.

In its sample, this clonotype was seen many times. The chain carries TRBV11-3 and TRBJ1-1, with D possibly matching TRBD1 (6 bases). The germline V and J ends were trimmed by 2 bases and 5 bases, with 12 bases remaining between them. The CDR3 is 14 amino acids. The germline CDR1 and CDR2 sequences are SGHNT and YENEEA. The CDR3 bases are TGTGCCAGCAGCTTATCACCGAGGGGGACTGAAGCTTTCTTT. It specifies CASSLSPRGTEAFF.

The chain links TRBV20-1 to TRBJ1-3, with a tentative D call TRBD1 (6 bases). Trimming shortened V by 5 bases and J by 1 base, and 12 bases separated the two germline ends. From germline, CDR1 is DFQATT and CDR2 SNEGSKA (reference sequence). CDR3 size: 14 residues. CDR3 in amino acids: CSAFGGRSGNTIYF. The CDR3 DNA reads TGCAGTGCTTTCGGGGGGCGTTCTGGAAACACCATATATTTT.

V is TRBV12-3 or TRBV12-4 and J is TRBJ2-5, with a tentative D call TRBD1 (6 bases). The CDR3 loop spans 13 amino acids. With 8 bases removed from V and 2 bases from J, the gap between germline ends came to 12 bases. CDR3 DNA sequence: TGTGCCAGCGCTACAGGGATACAAGAGACCCAGTACTTC. Encoded protein: CASATGIQETQYF.

This clonotype has more than one count but fewer than ten. The chain couples TRBV28 to TRBJ2-3; TRBD1 matches 8 bases. Trimming took 6 bases from V and 2 from J; bases not matched to a gene: 13. The V gene's germline CDR1 is MDHEN and CDR2 SYDVKM. This CDR3 spans 17 amino acids. Here the CDR3 reads CASRTQPGGAHTDTQYF. DNA for the CDR3: TGTGCCAGCAGAACCCAGCCAGGGGGCGCCCACACAGATACGCAGTATTTT.

This rearrangement joins TRBV7-2 to TRBJ1-4; D is ambiguous. Germline V gene sequence: CDR1 SGHTA, CDR2 FQGNSA. The V gene lost 6 bases and the J gene lost 0 bases, with 17 bases spanning the gap. This CDR3 is built from 17 residues. The CDR3 here is CASSVNSVSATNEKLFF. The CDR3 coding sequence is TGTGCCAGCAGTGTTAACTCCGTGTCTGCAACTAATGAAAAACTGTTTTTT. The full variable domain, with the rest looked up from reference TRBV7-2 and TRBJ1-4, is GAGVSQSPSNKVTEKGKDVELRCDPISGHTALYWYRQSLGQGLEFLIYFQGNSAPDKSGLPSDRFSAERTGGSVSTLTIQRTQQEDSAVYLCASSVNSVSATNEKLFFGSGTQLSVL.

V and J are TRBV28 and TRBJ1-2; D perhaps matches TRBD1 (5 bases). The CDR3 is made up of 15 amino acids. V gave up 6 bases and J gave up 4 bases, with 18 bases separating them. CDR1 MDHEN and CDR2 SYDVKM come from the germline V gene. CDR3 protein: CASRIFRGDRYGYTF. CDR3 DNA: TGTGCCAGCAGAATATTTCGGGGGGACCGCTATGGCTACACCTTC.

The chain joins TRBV2 to TRBJ2-7, with 7 bases aligning to TRBD2. The CDR3 covers 14 residues. Germline CDR1 and CDR2: SNHLY and FYNNEI. The V gene end was trimmed by 3 bases and the J gene end by 1 base; junction bases not matched to a gene: 3. The CDR3 reads CASSEGGFSYEQYF. The CDR3 DNA follows: TGTGCCAGCAGTGAGGGGGGGTTTTCCTACGAGCAGTACTTC.

Comments on this clonotype: A much larger clone lies a single base off, so this may be a read error. V usage is TRBV28 and J usage is TRBJ1-2, with a tentative D call TRBD1 (5 bases). The CDR3 is 15 amino acids. Germline CDR1 is MDHEN and CDR2 is SYDVKM. The CDR3 DNA reads as TGTACCAGCAGTTTCCCCCAGGGAATGAACTATGGCTACACCTTC. Protein sequence: CTSSFPQGMNYGYTF.

The rearrangement uses TRBV12-3 or TRBV12-4 and TRBJ1-2; D gene unclear. The CDR3 totals 15 residues. V lost 3 bases and J 4 bases, leaving 15 bases between the germline ends. CDR3 in DNA: TGTGCCAGCAGTTTGGGCGACCGACGAAGCTATGGCTACACCTTC. It yields the protein CASSLGDRRSYGYTF.

The chain recombines TRBV6-6 with TRBJ2-1; 13 bases are shared with TRBD2. Unmatched junction bases numbered 3, after V lost 8 bases and J lost 5 bases. There are 14 residues in the CDR3. Germline V gene lookup returns CDR1 MNHNY and CDR2 SVGAGI (reference sequence). CDR3 sequence reads: CASVLAGGNNEQFF. In DNA form, the CDR3 reads TGTGCCAGCGTACTAGCGGGGGGGAACAATGAGCAGTTCTTC.

This clonotype was seen ten or more times. The chain couples TRBV11-2 to TRBJ2-1, with 15 positions matching TRBD2. Losses at the gene ends were 2 bases for V and 7 bases for J; bases not matched to a gene: 6. CDR3 length equals 17 residues. Germline values: CDR1 SGHAT, CDR2 FQNNGV. The CDR3 region is CASSLWTSGGAGNEQFF. The CDR3 DNA sequence: TGTGCCAGCAGCTTATGGACTAGCGGGGGGGCGGGGAATGAGCAGTTCTTC.

The gene calls are TRBV20-1 and TRBJ2-1; 8 bases align to TRBD2. The trim removed 3 bases at V and 10 bases at J, leaving 8 bases unmatched. Per the germline V gene, CDR1 is DFQATT and CDR2 is SNEGSKA (reference sequence). The CDR3 length is 13 residues. The CDR3 region is CSASIAGGREQFF. CDR3 DNA: TGCAGTGCTAGTATTGCGGGGGGCAGGGAGCAGTTCTTC.